This T cell receptor (beta chain) appears in the sequencing data of a study of spatial heterogeneity in lung cancer. Regarding the study as a whole: Tallies of expanded TCRs, which were sorted into ubiquitous and regional groups, correlated with counts of ubiquitous and regional nonsynonymous mutations, respectively. Expanded alpha and beta TCR counts within tumors tracked tumor mutation counts.

This CDR3 spans 18 amino acids. CDR1 and CDR2 from the germline V gene are LGHDT and YNNKEL (reference sequence). The J segment lost 3 bases and the V segment lost 6 bases, leaving 9 bases of the junction unmatched. Time point meaning: sample taken at primary tumor resection. Frozen PBMC, nontumor lung or tumor provided whole RNA, which was sequenced unsorted. This clonotype ranks as medium-sized. What it recognizes is unknown. TCRdb redid the calling of the 5' RACE reads with MiXCR, one entry per CDR3 protein. In the table there are under 2,000 distinct CDR3 sequences, around 21% of which are singletons.

This receptor was obtained from a male donor with early-stage non-small cell lung cancer. The chain recombines TRBV3-1 with TRBJ2-3; 16 bases agree with TRBD2. The starting material was lung tumor tissue, obtained at surgery. CDR3 protein: CASRLGLAGGPGTDTQYF. CDR3 sequence (DNA): TGTGCCAGCAGGCTGGGACTAGCGGGAGGGCCGGGGACAGATACGCAGTATTTT.